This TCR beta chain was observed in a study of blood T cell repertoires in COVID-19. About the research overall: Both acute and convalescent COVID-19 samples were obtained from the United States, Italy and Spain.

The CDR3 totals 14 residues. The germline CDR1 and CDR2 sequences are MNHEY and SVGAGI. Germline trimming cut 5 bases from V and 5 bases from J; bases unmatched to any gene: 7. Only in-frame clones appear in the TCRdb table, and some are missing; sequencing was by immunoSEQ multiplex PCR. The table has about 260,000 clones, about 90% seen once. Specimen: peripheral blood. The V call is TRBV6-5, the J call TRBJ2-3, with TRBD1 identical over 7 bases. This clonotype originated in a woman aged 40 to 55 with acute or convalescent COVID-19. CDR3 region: CASSPQQGIDTQYF. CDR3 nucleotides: TGTGCCAGCAGTCCCCAACAGGGGATAGATACGCAGTATTTT.